The rows below give T cell receptor beta chains drawn from one sample of a study of blood T cell repertoires in COVID-19. The assay was immunoSEQ multiplex PCR, and TCRdb's table has in-frame clones only and misses some. The sample carries about 50,000 clones, approximately 84% recorded once. The source material was peripheral blood. All receptors derive from a man aged 55 to 70 with acute or convalescent COVID-19. The conserved cysteine and the conserved F or W are not part of the CDR3 here. The order of the fields is CDR3 length, J gene, V gene, CDR3 protein.

12	TRBJ1-4	TRBV4-1	ASSPGTGYEKLF
11	TRBJ1-4	TRBV10-1	ASSGTGSEKLF
11	TRBJ1-2	TRBV6-6	ASSYSGTQGYT
15	TRBJ1-6	TRBV21-1	ASSKALREHYNSPLH
13	TRBJ1-1	TRBV6-5	ASSPWTGRVSGAF
13	TRBJ2-7	TRBV5-1	ASSLGSGQGNEQY
13	TRBJ2-7	TRBV11-2	ASSRDRGLVYEQY
13	TRBJ1-1	TRBV5-1	ASSPQGYLSTEAF
12	TRBJ1-1	TRBV2	ASSVQGAGTEAF
11	TRBJ1-1	TRBV30	AWRGPGGSEAF
13	TRBJ1-2	TRBV4-3	ASSQAIGQNYGYT
13	TRBJ2-7	TRBV4-2	ASSQEGAATYEQY
17	TRBJ1-1	TRBV4-3	ASSQETTGQEIMNTEAF
10	TRBJ2-7	TRBV5-1	ASGTGPLEQY
18	TRBJ1-1	TRBV29-1	SVIPGTGGPGFGWNTEAF
9	TRBJ2-5	TRBV6-5	ASSYGASRY
13	TRBJ1-2	TRBV18	ASSPPVRGREGYT
16	TRBJ2-3	TRBV6-2/TRBV6-3	ASSYSTVGTASTDTQY
14	TRBJ1-1	TRBV19	ASRHPPGTENTEAF
11	TRBJ2-5	TRBV19	ASSIWERETQY
13	TRBJ1-6	TRBV10-3	AITSGQARDSPLH
13	TRBJ2-1	TRBV10-2	ASSVTGWSRNEQF
14	TRBJ2-1	TRBV11-2	ASSLGAGGGSNEQF
13	TRBJ1-2	TRBV11-2	ASSWGQQPNYGYT
12	TRBJ1-4	TRBV11-2	ASSLTGENEKLF
12	TRBJ1-2	TRBV30	AWSVGGQSYGYT
13	TRBJ1-2	TRBV7-9	ASSESTSPFDGYT
18	TRBJ2-1	TRBV21-1	ASSTRLAGGQTSSYNEQF
13	TRBJ1-1	TRBV5-4	ASSIQGSLNTEAF
12	TRBJ2-7	TRBV19	ASSDRQGLREQY
9	TRBJ1-2	TRBV6-5	ASGQNYGYT
11	TRBJ1-2	TRBV6-5	ATVYRGRDGYT
10	TRBJ2-5	TRBV28	ASSPPSETQY
12	TRBJ2-1	TRBV7-6	ASSLQGVDNEQF
12	TRBJ2-2	TRBV19	ASSQLGLGGELF
14	TRBJ2-1	TRBV30	AWSPSRTGTSNEQF
14	TRBJ2-5	TRBV5-1	ASSTRSGGPGETQY
14	TRBJ1-5	TRBV10-3	AISETGGTINQPQH
13	TRBJ1-3	TRBV7-2	ASSLGGRSGNTIY
12	TRBJ1-1	TRBV5-1	ASSQGAGGAGAF
10	TRBJ2-4	TRBV2	ASSRGGDIQY
16	TRBJ1-4	TRBV12-5	ASGLVKRYRYLGEKLF